This T cell receptor (beta chain) was found in a study of graft-versus-host responses after intestinal transplantation. Study information: Each recipient received anti-thymocyte globulin induction, then tacrolimus and steroids for roughly 3 years. Study outcomes and limitations: High graft-versus-host to host-versus-graft clonal ratios were found in allografts of patients who had graft-donor T cell macrochimerism. Researchers found peak circulating GvH clone levels linked to early post-transplant HvG declines. GvH clones surfaced in recipient marrow, some emerging earlier in ileum or blood.

Turning to this clone: Its antigen remains unknown.

The V end lost 1 base, the J end lost 6 bases, and 10 bases lay between the germline ends. Looked up from germline, CDR1 is MGHRA and CDR2 is YSYEKL. CDR3 size: 14 residues. The protocol was immunoSEQ multiplex PCR, while the TCRdb copy is restricted to in-frame clones and leaves out a portion. The sample has fewer than 120,000 clones, 93% seen once. This receptor was taken from a human donor who received an intestinal transplant. V and J are TRBV4-1 and TRBJ1-5; D call uncertain. The specimen was unstimulated CD8+ T cells sorted from spleen or lymph node cells, collected before intestinal transplant. For the CDR3, the DNA is TGCGCCAGCAGCCAAGTTGACTCGGCTCAGCCCCAGCATTTT. As protein: CASSQVDSAQPQHF.